Listed below are T cell receptor beta chains from one sample, sequenced in a study of Graves' ophthalmopathy and Graves' hyperthyroidism. TCRdb recomputed calls from the multiplex PCR reads with MiXCR, one row per CDR3 protein. The sample has about 550,000 distinct CDR3 sequences, approximately 37% seen once; the top ten hold about 4.6%. The material sequenced was peripheral blood or thyroid tissue (not recorded which). All receptors derive from an adult man with Graves' hyperthyroidism. Both conserved end residues are part of each CDR3. The D gene is left open where the match is weak. Clone size is stated in some rows and not others, as once, few, many or a class when expanded.

V: TRBV28; size: many; J: TRBJ1-2; D: -; length: 14; DNA: TGTGCCAGCAGACCCCCCGATTCACCTTATGGCTACACCTTC; CDR3: CASRPPDSPYGYTF
V: TRBV25-1; size: -; J: TRBJ2-7; D: TRBD2; length: 13; DNA: TGTGCCATCAGTGATGTAGCGGGAGGCGAGCAGTACTTC; CDR3: CAISDVAGGEQYF
V: TRBV2; size: -; J: TRBJ1-1; D: -; length: 14; DNA: TGTGCCAGCAGCCCCACCCTCGAGAACACTGAAGCTTTCTTT; CDR3: CASSPTLENTEAFF
V: TRBV5-8; size: many; J: TRBJ1-5; D: -; length: 15; DNA: TGTGCCAGCAGCTCGGGAGGAAACAGAAATCAGCCCCAGCATTTT; CDR3: CASSSGGNRNQPQHF
V: TRBV12-3/TRBV12-4; size: few; J: TRBJ1-1; D: -; length: 13; DNA: TGTGCCAGCAGGGTAGCGGGCCGAGGTTCGGCTTTCTTT; CDR3: CASRVAGRGSAFF
V: TRBV12-3/TRBV12-4; size: many; J: TRBJ2-5; D: -; length: 13; DNA: TGTGCCAGCAGTTGGTCAGGTGAAGAGACCCAGTACTTC; CDR3: CASSWSGEETQYF
V: TRBV20-1; size: many; J: TRBJ1-1; D: -; length: 13; DNA: TGCAGTGTCAAAGGTTCGGGGAACACTGAAGCTTTCTTT; CDR3: CSVKGSGNTEAFF
V: TRBV29-1; size: many; J: TRBJ2-5; D: -; length: 12; DNA: TGCAGCGCGCTAGGGGGAGGTGAGACCCAGTACTTC; CDR3: CSALGGGETQYF
V: TRBV6-6; size: many; J: TRBJ1-5; D: -; length: 14; DNA: TGTGCCAGCAGTTACTTGGGCCTCAATCAGCCCCAGCATTTT; CDR3: CASSYLGLNQPQHF
V: TRBV7-9; size: few; J: TRBJ2-1; D: TRBD2; length: 16; DNA: TGTGCCAGCAGCTTAGCGGGGCTAGCGGGAGCAGGAGAGCAGTTCTTC; CDR3: CASSLAGLAGAGEQFF
V: TRBV7-2; size: many; J: TRBJ1-2; D: TRBD1; length: 15; DNA: TGTGCCAGCAGCTCACAGGGGGGGGGGCACTATGGCTACACCTTC; CDR3: CASSSQGGGHYGYTF
V: TRBV7-9; size: -; J: TRBJ2-7; D: TRBD1; length: 10; DNA: TGTGCCAGCCGCATGGGACAGGGCAATTTC; CDR3: CASRMGQGNF
V: TRBV10-3; size: -; J: TRBJ1-1; D: TRBD1; length: 13; DNA: TGTGCCAGCCATTCAGGGGGCGCAACTGAAGCTTTCTTT; CDR3: CASHSGGATEAFF
V: TRBV7-2; size: many; J: TRBJ1-2; D: -; length: 14; DNA: TGTGCCAGCAGCTTAGAACAGGGACTCGGTGGCTACACCTTC; CDR3: CASSLEQGLGGYTF
V: TRBV7-9; size: few; J: TRBJ1-2; D: -; length: 13; DNA: TGTGCCTGGGGAGAGGGACCCGGAGATGGCTACACCTTC; CDR3: CAWGEGPGDGYTF
V: TRBV5-1; size: -; J: TRBJ2-6; D: -; length: 15; DNA: TGCGCCAGCACGTGGGCTCCCTCTGGGGCCAACGTCCTGACTTTC; CDR3: CASTWAPSGANVLTF
V: TRBV24-1; size: -; J: TRBJ2-4; D: -; length: 15; DNA: TGTGCCACCAGTCCCGACAGGAGAGCCAAAAACATTCAGTACTTC; CDR3: CATSPDRRAKNIQYF
V: TRBV20-1; size: many; J: TRBJ1-6; D: -; length: 14; DNA: TGCAGTGCTAGAGATCCCCATAATAATTCACCCCTCCACTTT; CDR3: CSARDPHNNSPLHF
V: TRBV7-8; size: few; J: TRBJ2-1; D: TRBD2; length: 17; DNA: TGTGCCAGCAGCTTAAGGCTAGCGGGCATACCATACAATGAGCAGTTCTTC; CDR3: CASSLRLAGIPYNEQFF
V: TRBV7-3; size: once; J: TRBJ1-2; D: -; length: 10; DNA: TGTGCCAGCAGCTTAGTGGTCTACACCTTC; CDR3: CASSLVVYTF
V: TRBV15; size: -; J: TRBJ1-6; D: -; length: 17; DNA: TGTGCCACCAGCAGAGAACAGGGCCCGGACAGTGGTTCACCCCTCCACTTT; CDR3: CATSREQGPDSGSPLHF
V: TRBV2; size: -; J: TRBJ1-2; D: -; length: 11; DNA: TGTGCCAGCAGGGGTCATGATGGCTACACCTTC; CDR3: CASRGHDGYTF
V: TRBV2; size: many; J: TRBJ1-2; D: -; length: 13; DNA: TGTGCCAGCAGTGATGCAGGGAACTATGGCTACACCTTC; CDR3: CASSDAGNYGYTF
V: TRBV6-5; size: many; J: TRBJ2-7; D: -; length: 13; DNA: TGTGCCAGCACCCGGCCAGGGATTTACGAGCAGTACTTC; CDR3: CASTRPGIYEQYF
V: TRBV6-5; size: few; J: TRBJ2-5; D: -; length: 15; DNA: TGTGCCAGCAGTCAGGAGGGGGGCCTAGGGGAGACCCAGTACTTC; CDR3: CASSQEGGLGETQYF
V: TRBV20-1; size: many; J: TRBJ2-7; D: TRBD2; length: 14; DNA: TGCAGTGCTTCTACGAGCGGGAGGGTGCACGAGCAGTACTTC; CDR3: CSASTSGRVHEQYF
V: TRBV12-3/TRBV12-4; size: many; J: TRBJ1-1; D: TRBD1; length: 13; DNA: TGTGCCAGCAGCATACAGGGGAAGCCTGAAGCTTTCTTT; CDR3: CASSIQGKPEAFF
V: TRBV9; size: -; J: TRBJ1-2; D: -; length: 13; DNA: TGTGCCAGCAGCGCCTCAGAACTCTATGGCTACACCTTC; CDR3: CASSASELYGYTF
V: TRBV29-1; size: many; J: TRBJ1-1; D: -; length: 17; DNA: TGCAGCGTTGTTGGAGAGGGGATCTCCTCGGGTTACACTGAGGCTTTCTTT; CDR3: CSVVGEGISSGYTEAFF
V: TRBV7-7; size: -; J: TRBJ2-6; D: TRBD1; length: 17; DNA: TGTGCTAGCAGCCCGGGGACAGCTGACTCTGGGGCCAACGTCCTGACTTTC; CDR3: CASSPGTADSGANVLTF
V: TRBV12-3/TRBV12-4; size: many; J: TRBJ2-7; D: TRBD2; length: 14; DNA: TGTGCCAGCAGCCCGACTAGCGCTTTGGACGAGCAGTACTTC; CDR3: CASSPTSALDEQYF
V: TRBV20-1; size: many; J: TRBJ2-5; D: TRBD2; length: 15; DNA: TGCAGTGCTAGAGACCAGACTAGCGGACAAGAGACCCAGTACTTC; CDR3: CSARDQTSGQETQYF
V: TRBV5-1; size: many; J: TRBJ2-7; D: TRBD1; length: 17; DNA: TGCGCCAGCAGCTTTGACCCGCCGAGGACAGGGCCGAACGAGCAGTACTTC; CDR3: CASSFDPPRTGPNEQYF
V: TRBV7-9; size: -; J: TRBJ1-2; D: -; length: 13; DNA: TGTGCCAGCAGCCCCAGTAGGGCCTATGGCTACACCTTC; CDR3: CASSPSRAYGYTF
V: TRBV3-1; size: few; J: TRBJ2-7; D: TRBD2; length: 15; DNA: TGTGCCAGCAGCCAAGAAGGGCGGGGGGCCTACGAGCAGTACTTC; CDR3: CASSQEGRGAYEQYF
V: TRBV6-1; size: -; J: TRBJ2-7; D: -; length: 14; DNA: TGTGCCAGCAGTGAAGTGGGCAGAACCTACGAGCAGTACTTC; CDR3: CASSEVGRTYEQYF
V: TRBV7-6; size: many; J: TRBJ2-6; D: -; length: 18; DNA: TGTGCCAGCAGCTCAACAGGAAGAGGGCGAGATGGGGCCAACGTCCTGACTTTC; CDR3: CASSSTGRGRDGANVLTF
V: TRBV7-3; size: -; J: TRBJ2-7; D: TRBD1; length: 14; DNA: TGTGCCAGCAGCTTACAGACAGGGATCGGCGAGCAGTACTTC; CDR3: CASSLQTGIGEQYF
V: TRBV19; size: many; J: TRBJ1-5; D: TRBD1; length: 15; DNA: TGTGCCAGTAGTGCATCCGGGACAGGGGCCCAGCCCCAGCATTTT; CDR3: CASSASGTGAQPQHF
V: TRBV5-1; size: many; J: TRBJ1-2; D: -; length: 15; DNA: TGCGCCAGCAGCGCCCGGGACTCCACTAACTATGGCTACACCTTC; CDR3: CASSARDSTNYGYTF
V: TRBV5-8; size: -; J: TRBJ1-6; D: -; length: 15; DNA: TGTGCCAGCAGCTTGGTGATACGAGAGTCTTCACCCCTCCACTTT; CDR3: CASSLVIRESSPLHF
V: TRBV6-1; size: many; J: TRBJ1-1; D: -; length: 14; DNA: TGTGCCAGCAGTGAAGTGGGCAAGAACACTGAAGCTTTCTTT; CDR3: CASSEVGKNTEAFF
V: TRBV20-1; size: many; J: TRBJ1-6; D: -; length: 14; DNA: TGCAGTGCTAGAGGCGGGCGGGATAATTCACCCCTCCACTTT; CDR3: CSARGGRDNSPLHF
V: TRBV20-1; size: -; J: TRBJ2-5; D: TRBD1; length: 15; DNA: TGCAGTGCTAGAGATCTCGGACAGGGGGAAGAGACCCAGTACTTC; CDR3: CSARDLGQGEETQYF
V: TRBV27; size: few; J: TRBJ2-7; D: -; length: 15; DNA: TGTGCCAGCAGTCAACCGGGACAAGGGACTCACGAGCAGTACTTC; CDR3: CASSQPGQGTHEQYF
V: TRBV6-5; size: -; J: TRBJ2-5; D: -; length: 14; DNA: TGTGCCAGCAGTTATATAGGGGCGGGAGAGACCCAGTACTTC; CDR3: CASSYIGAGETQYF
V: TRBV12-3/TRBV12-4; size: many; J: TRBJ2-7; D: -; length: 13; DNA: TGTGCCAGCAGTCCCTCACGATCTCCCGAGCAGTACTTC; CDR3: CASSPSRSPEQYF
V: TRBV10-3; size: -; J: TRBJ2-2; D: -; length: 16; DNA: TGTGCCATCTCCCCCGGCGTGGGAGTTGACACCGGGGAGCTGTTTTTT; CDR3: CAISPGVGVDTGELFF
V: TRBV24-1; size: -; J: TRBJ2-1; D: TRBD1; length: 15; DNA: TGTGCCACCAGCGGGACAGGGTGGTCCTACAATGAGCAGTTCTTC; CDR3: CATSGTGWSYNEQFF
V: TRBV15; size: many; J: TRBJ2-5; D: -; length: 12; DNA: TGTGCCACCAGCCTAGATCGGGAGACCCAGTACTTC; CDR3: CATSLDRETQYF
V: TRBV7-9; size: many; J: TRBJ2-5; D: -; length: 16; DNA: TGTGCCAGCAGACCCAACAGGGACGGGGGGTACGAGACCCAGTACTTC; CDR3: CASRPNRDGGYETQYF